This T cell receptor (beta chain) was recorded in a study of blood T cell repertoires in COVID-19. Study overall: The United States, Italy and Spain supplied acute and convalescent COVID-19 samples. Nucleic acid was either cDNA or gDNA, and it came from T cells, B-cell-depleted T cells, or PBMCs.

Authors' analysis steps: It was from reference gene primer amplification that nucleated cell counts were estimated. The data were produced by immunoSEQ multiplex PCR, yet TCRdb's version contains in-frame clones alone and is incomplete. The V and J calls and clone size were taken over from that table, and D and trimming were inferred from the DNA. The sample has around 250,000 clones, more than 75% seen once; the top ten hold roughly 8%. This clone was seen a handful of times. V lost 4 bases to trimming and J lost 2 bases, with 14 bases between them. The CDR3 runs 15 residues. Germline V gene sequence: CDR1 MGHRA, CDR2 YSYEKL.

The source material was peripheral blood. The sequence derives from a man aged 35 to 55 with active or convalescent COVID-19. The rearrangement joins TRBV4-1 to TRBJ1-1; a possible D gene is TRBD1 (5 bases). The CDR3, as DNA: TGCGCCAGCAGCCCTTGGGCGGGGGAAAACACTGAAGCTTTCTTT. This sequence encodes CASSPWAGENTEAFF.